This T cell receptor (beta chain) is drawn from a study of blood T cell repertoires in COVID-19. A note on this clone: A junction boundary mismatches the germline segment, possibly from a read error.

Assay: immunoSEQ multiplex PCR; the TCRdb copy retains only in-frame clones and omits some. The repertoire holds about 230,000 clones, with around 84% as singletons. Germline assignment: CDR1 SGHTA and CDR2 FQGNSA. This CDR3 is built from 14 residues. The rearrangement joins TRBV7-2 to TRBJ2-2; D gene ambiguous. This sequence originates from a middle-aged man with acute or convalescent COVID-19. Sequencing input: peripheral blood. CDR3 loop: CASRLGLNTGELFF. In DNA form, the CDR3 reads TGTGCCAGCAGGTTAGGCCTAAACACCGGGGAGCTGTTTTTT.